One and the same sample provided the 4 T cell receptor beta chains below, sequenced in a study of cytomegalovirus exposure and HLA in healthy donors. Sequencing was performed with immunoSEQ multiplex PCR; in TCRdb, only in-frame clones are kept and a portion is missing. The sample has about 240,000 clones; approximately 86% are singletons. Material for sequencing was PBMCs. These receptors were collected from a woman aged 25 to 39 in good health and CMV-seropositive.

This chain uses TRBV27 with TRBJ2-7, with 8 positions matching TRBD1. The CDR3 sequence is 17 residues long. Trimming cost V 5 bases and J 1 base; bases outside gene matches: 13. From germline, CDR1 is MNHEY and CDR2 SMNVEV (reference sequence). The CDR3 sequence: CASSLSSGTGRSYEQYF. The DNA of the CDR3 is TGTGCCAGCAGTCTTAGTTCTGGGACAGGTCGATCCTACGAGCAGTACTTC.

The chain combines TRBV6-5 with TRBJ2-7; 7 bases are a match to TRBD1. The CDR3 extends over 15 amino acids. Germline V gene data show CDR1 as MNHEY and CDR2 as SVGAGI. The junction had 8 bases not matched to a gene; V was cut back by 6 bases and J by 0 bases. CDR3 DNA sequence: TGTGCCAGCAGCAGGGGGACCGTAATCTCCTACGAGCAGTACTTC. Its translation: CASSRGTVISYEQYF.

The V and J genes are TRBV15 and TRBJ1-5, with D tentatively TRBD1 (5 bases). The V gene lost 8 bases and the J gene lost 3 bases, with 11 bases spanning the gap. Germline V gene lookup returns CDR1 LNHNV and CDR2 YYDKDF (reference sequence). The CDR3 is made up of 13 amino acids. The CDR3 loop reads CATGPGPNQPQHF. The CDR3 DNA follows: TGTGCCACCGGTCCAGGGCCCAATCAGCCCCAGCATTTT.

The CDR3 loop is CASSATGGSYNEQFF. CDR3 DNA: TGTGCCAGCAGCGCCACAGGGGGGTCCTACAATGAGCAGTTCTTC. V usage is TRBV11-2 and J usage is TRBJ2-1; 8 nucleotides align to TRBD1. This CDR3 contains 15 residues. J lost 1 base, V lost 5 bases, and 4 bases had no gene match. Germline V lookup: CDR1 SGHAT, CDR2 FQNNGV.